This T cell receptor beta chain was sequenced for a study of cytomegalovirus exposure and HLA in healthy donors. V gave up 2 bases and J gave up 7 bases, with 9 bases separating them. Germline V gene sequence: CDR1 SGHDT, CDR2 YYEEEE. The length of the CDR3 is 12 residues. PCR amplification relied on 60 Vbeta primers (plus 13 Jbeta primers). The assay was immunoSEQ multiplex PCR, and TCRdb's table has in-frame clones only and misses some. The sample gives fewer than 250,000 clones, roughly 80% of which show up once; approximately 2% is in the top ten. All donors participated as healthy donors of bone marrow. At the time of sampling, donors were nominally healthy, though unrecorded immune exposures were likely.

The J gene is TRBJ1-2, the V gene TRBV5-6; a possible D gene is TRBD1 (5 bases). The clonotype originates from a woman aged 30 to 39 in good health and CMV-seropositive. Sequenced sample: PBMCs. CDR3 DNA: TGTGCCAGCAGCTTAGGGGTTGGTGGCTACACCTTC. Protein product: CASSLGVGGYTF.